The 29 T cell receptor beta chains presented below share a single source sample, sequenced in a study of T cell changes during pregnancy in multiple sclerosis. The table came from immunoSEQ multiplex PCR; TCRdb's copy has only in-frame clones and leaves some out. In the table there are about 40,000 clones, less than 95% of which are singletons. The material sequenced was peripheral blood, taken in the third trimester of pregnancy. Every receptor here comes from a female donor with multiple sclerosis, enrolled in a pregnancy study.

The CDR3 DNA reads TGCGCCAGCAGCCAGGTTGACAGGGTAAGGACTGAAGCTTTCTTT. Its protein is CASSQVDRVRTEAFF. The chain joins TRBV4-3 to TRBJ1-1, with 7 bases that match TRBD1. The CDR3 covers 15 residues. V shed 3 bases, J shed 5 bases, and the junction held 9 bases outside the gene matches. CDR1 and CDR2 from the germline V gene are LGHNA and YSLEER.

This chain uses TRBV4-3 with TRBJ1-1, with 9 bases matching TRBD1. Unmatched junction bases numbered 6, after V lost 4 bases and J lost 0 bases. Germline V gene data show CDR1 as LGHNA and CDR2 as YSLEER. This CDR3 comprises 16 residues. The CDR3 DNA reads TGCGCCAGCAGCCGAGTGACAGGGGGACTGAACACTGAAGCTTTCTTT. This codes for CASSRVTGGLNTEAFF.

V is TRBV11-3 and J is TRBJ1-1; D is ambiguous. There are 13 residues in the CDR3. Trimming pared 2 bases from V and 1 base from J, leaving 5 bases between. The germline V gene has CDR1 SGHNT and CDR2 YENEEA. CDR3 bases: TGTGCCAGCAGCTTAACACCGAACACTGAAGCTTTCTTT. This translates into CASSLTPNTEAFF.

The rearrangement uses TRBV9 and TRBJ2-7; 7 positions match TRBD1. Germline V CDR1 and CDR2: SGDLS, YYNGEE. The CDR3 consists of 15 residues. The V gene end was trimmed by 0 bases and the J gene end by 3 bases; junction bases not matched to a gene: 6. The CDR3 DNA follows: TGTGCCAGCAGCGTAGGACAGGGTCTATTCTACGAGCAGTACTTC. Translated: CASSVGQGLFYEQYF. The whole variable domain, remainder taken from reference TRBV9 and TRBJ2-7, is DSGVTQTPKHLITATGQRVTLRCSPRSGDLSVYWYQQSLDQGLQFLIQYYNGEERAKGNILERFSAQQFPDLHSELNLSSLELGDSALYFCASSVGQGLFYEQYFGPGTRLTVT.

The chain is built from TRBV4-1 and TRBJ2-2; 14 bases match TRBD2. V was clipped by 4 bases and J by 4 bases; unmatched bases: 2. CDR3 length equals 16 residues. From germline, CDR1 is MGHRA and CDR2 YSYEKL. The CDR3 DNA reads as TGCGCCAGCAGCCTGGGACTAGCGGGAGCCACCGGGGAGCTGTTTTTT. Translated, it gives CASSLGLAGATGELFF.

This clone was seen only once. The chain carries TRBV28 and TRBJ2-3; 7 positions match TRBD2. V lost 5 bases to trimming and J lost 6 bases; unmatched junction nucleotides: 11. Per germline, CDR1 MDHEN and CDR2 SYDVKM. The CDR3 covers 15 residues. The DNA for the CDR3 is TGTGCCAGCAGTGGCGCGGGAGTCGTACGGGATACGCAGTATTTT. Amino acid sequence: CASSGAGVVRDTQYF.

V is TRBV5-1 and J is TRBJ2-1, with 11 bases identical to TRBD2. Unmatched junction bases numbered 16, after V lost 4 bases and J lost 7 bases. The length of the CDR3 is 18 residues. Looked up from germline, CDR1 is SGHRS and CDR2 is YFSETQ. The DNA for the CDR3 is TGCGCCAGCAGCAACCGTAGAACTAGCGGGAGTTCCTTAAATGAGCAGTTCTTC. It is translated as CASSNRRTSGSSLNEQFF.

V is TRBV11-2 and J is TRBJ2-3; 10 bases match TRBD2. CDR1 and CDR2 from the germline V gene are SGHAT and FQNNGV. CDR3 length: 16 amino acids. The junction had 2 bases not matched to a gene; V was cut back by 1 base and J by 1 base. CDR3 nucleotide sequence: TGTGCCAGCAGCTTAGTTGGGACTAGCGGCACAGATACGCAGTATTTT. Protein: CASSLVGTSGTDTQYF.

This clone was recorded only once. The genes are TRBV5-1 and TRBJ2-7; 9 nucleotides line up with TRBD2. After removal of 4 bases from V and 3 bases from J, the junction contained 11 bases not matched to a gene. In germline, CDR1 is SGHRS, CDR2 YFSETQ. CDR3 length: 16 residues. The chain's CDR3 is CASSPTGGLALYEQYF. The CDR3 nucleotides read TGCGCCAGCAGCCCTACCGGCGGACTAGCGCTCTACGAGCAGTACTTC.

This rearrangement joins TRBV19 to TRBJ2-3, with 14 bases lining up with TRBD2. CDR1 is LNHDA and CDR2 is SQIVND in the germline V gene (reference sequence). V shed 4 bases and J 3 bases; nucleotides not matched to a gene: 12. This CDR3 is built from 19 residues. The CDR3 reads CASSTTSRLAGGVTDTQYF. CDR3 sequence (DNA): TGTGCCAGTAGTACCACCTCTCGACTAGCGGGAGGGGTGACAGATACGCAGTATTTT.

A single count supports this clone. This sequence joins TRBV5-8 and TRBJ2-7, with TRBD2 matching 9 bases. CDR3 length: 16 amino acids. The V gene's germline CDR1 is SGHTS and CDR2 YDEGEE. Trimming removed 0 bases from V and 0 bases from J; junction bases left unmatched: 4. CDR3: CASSLVAGAGSYEQYF. The DNA of the CDR3 is TGTGCCAGCAGCTTGGTAGCGGGGGCAGGCTCCTACGAGCAGTACTTC. The full variable domain, its missing parts supplied by reference TRBV5-8 and TRBJ2-7, is EAGVTQSPTHLIKTRGQQATLRCSPISGHTSVYWYQQALGLGLQFLLWYDEGEERNRGNFPPRFSGRQFPNYSSELNVNALELEDSALYLCASSLVAGAGSYEQYFGPGTRLTVT.

The genes are TRBV9 and TRBJ2-1, with a tentative D call TRBD2 (5 bases). V dropped 0 bases and J dropped 7 bases, with 14 bases sitting between them. This CDR3 comprises 15 residues. Germline V gives CDR1 SGDLS, CDR2 YYNGEE. The chain's CDR3 is CASSVASVLGNEQFF. The DNA of the CDR3 is TGTGCCAGCAGCGTAGCCAGTGTACTAGGGAATGAGCAGTTCTTC.

This chain links TRBV19 with TRBJ2-7; 8 nucleotides agree with TRBD1. J lost 7 bases, V lost 5 bases, and 7 bases had no gene match. Germline CDR1 reads LNHDA; CDR2 reads SQIVND (reference sequence). The CDR3 length is 13 residues. The CDR3 is CASSWVRGREQYF. The CDR3 DNA reads as TGTGCCAGTAGTTGGGTCAGGGGGCGTGAGCAGTACTTC.

V gene TRBV6-1 combines with J gene TRBJ1-3; D not resolved. V gave up 6 bases and J gave up 1 base, with 13 bases separating them. CDR3 length: 15 amino acids. Germline CDR1 MNHNS, CDR2 SASEGT. The CDR3 protein is CASSIKTDSGNTIYF. CDR3 DNA sequence: TGTGCCAGCAGCATAAAAACAGATTCTGGAAACACCATATATTTT.

This chain uses TRBV18 with TRBJ2-1; 7 positions agree with TRBD1. CDR3 length equals 17 residues. V shed 3 bases, J shed 0 bases, and the junction held 8 bases outside the gene matches. Germline-derived CDR1 and CDR2 are KGHSH and LQKENI. The CDR3 coding sequence is TGTGCCAGCTCACCTCGGACAGGCCAGAGCTCCTACAATGAGCAGTTCTTC. Its protein is CASSPRTGQSSYNEQFF.

The chain is built from TRBV6-1 and TRBJ2-1; 11 bases are a match to TRBD2. Germline CDR1 MNHNS, CDR2 SASEGT. CDR3 length equals 15 residues. V was clipped by 6 bases and J by 9 bases; unmatched bases: 10. The CDR3 is CASSVSGGAVREQFF. The DNA of the CDR3 is TGTGCCAGCAGCGTTAGCGGGGGGGCAGTTCGTGAGCAGTTCTTC.

V usage is TRBV5-6 and J usage is TRBJ2-7; 14 bases are shared with TRBD2. Germline values: CDR1 SGHDT, CDR2 YYEEEE. The CDR3 runs 17 residues. After removal of 3 bases from V and 3 bases from J, the junction contained 8 bases not matched to a gene. The CDR3 nucleotides are TGTGCCAGCAGCTCTGGGACTAGCGGGAGCTTTTTCTACGAGCAGTACTTC. Amino acids: CASSSGTSGSFFYEQYF.

The rearrangement joins TRBV10-3 to TRBJ2-7, with D perhaps TRBD1 (5 bases). The CDR3 contains 14 residues. The V and J ends lost 4 bases and 2 bases respectively, with 12 bases between them. The germline V gene has CDR1 ENHRY and CDR2 SYGVKD. The CDR3: CAISGWGGTYEQYF. The CDR3 DNA reads TGTGCCATCAGTGGGTGGGGCGGTACCTACGAGCAGTACTTC.

The chain joins TRBV6-5 to TRBJ2-7; 9 bases match TRBD1. V lost 4 bases and J lost 4; bases outside the gene matches: 8. Germline CDR1 MNHEY, CDR2 SVGAGI. This CDR3 contains 15 residues. CDR3 sequence: CASSWAGTGSYEQYF. In DNA, the CDR3 is TGTGCCAGCAGTTGGGCCGGGACAGGGAGTTACGAGCAGTACTTC.

V usage is TRBV5-6 and J usage is TRBJ2-7, with 10 bases matching TRBD2. Germline V lookup: CDR1 SGHDT, CDR2 YYEEEE. V was clipped by 9 bases and J by 4 bases; unmatched bases: 10. The CDR3 runs to 14 residues. The CDR3 here is CATGRLAGEYEQYF. For the CDR3, the DNA is TGTGCCACTGGGAGGCTAGCGGGGGAATACGAGCAGTACTTC.

The V and J genes are TRBV28 and TRBJ2-1; D unclear. From germline, CDR1 is MDHEN and CDR2 SYDVKM. This CDR3 is built from 13 residues. The V gene lost 7 bases and the J gene lost 7 bases, with 14 bases spanning the gap. CDR3 loop: CASKIPTGNEQFF. CDR3 coding DNA: TGTGCCAGCAAAATACCAACTGGTAATGAGCAGTTCTTC.

The chain combines TRBV2 with TRBJ2-2, with 9 bases fitting TRBD1. CDR1 is SNHLY and CDR2 is FYNNEI in the germline V gene. The CDR3 contains 15 residues. J gave up 5 bases and V 4 bases, and 5 bases lay outside the gene matches. The CDR3 bases are TGTGCCAGCAGTGGGGACAGGGTTTGGACCGGGGAGCTGTTTTTT. Its protein product is CASSGDRVWTGELFF.

The chain's CDR3 is CASSFRGLNTEAFF. The CDR3 bases are TGTGCCAGCAGCTTCAGGGGCCTGAACACTGAAGCTTTCTTT. This chain links TRBV11-3 with TRBJ1-1; TRBD1 might be the D (6 bases). Trimming removed 3 bases at V and 0 bases at J, with 8 bases between. CDR1 and CDR2 from the germline V gene are SGHNT and YENEEA. There are 14 residues in the CDR3.

V is TRBV7-6 and J is TRBJ2-3, with 8 bases identical to TRBD2. The CDR3 consists of 16 residues. Trimming took 3 bases from V and 4 from J; bases not matched to a gene: 9. Germline V lookup: CDR1 SGHVS, CDR2 FNYEAQ. CDR3 residues: CASSFQSQAGADTQYF. CDR3 nucleotides: TGTGCCAGCAGCTTTCAGTCGCAAGCGGGAGCAGATACGCAGTATTTT.

J is TRBJ2-1 and V is TRBV5-4, with 13 bases aligning to TRBD2. V shed 5 bases and J 4 bases; nucleotides not matched to a gene: 6. Germline CDR1 reads SGHNT; CDR2 reads YYREEE (reference sequence). This CDR3 has 16 amino acids. The CDR3 here is CASRASGLAGYNEQFF. CDR3 coding DNA: TGTGCCAGCAGGGCGTCGGGACTAGCGGGGTACAATGAGCAGTTCTTC.

The genes are TRBV7-2 and TRBJ2-5; 7 bases line up with TRBD2. Trimming at V came to 5 bases and at J to 5 bases, leaving 8 bases not matched to a gene. Germline assignment: CDR1 SGHTA and CDR2 FQGNSA. This CDR3 has 14 residues. The CDR3 bases are TGTGCCAGCAGCCCAACTAGCGTGGCGGAGACCCAGTACTTC. It translates to CASSPTSVAETQYF.

The V and J genes are TRBV7-2 and TRBJ2-3; 15 bases map to TRBD2. The CDR3 runs to 18 residues. CDR1 and CDR2 (germline): SGHTA, FQGNSA. Losses at the gene ends were 7 bases for V and 4 bases for J; bases not matched to a gene: 12. CDR3 coding DNA: TGTGCCAGCAATCCCCCGGGACTAGCGGGGGGAGAGGCAGATACGCAGTATTTT. Translating gives CASNPPGLAGGEADTQYF.

The chain is built from TRBV7-8 and TRBJ2-5, with 10 bases that match TRBD2. V shed 0 bases, J shed 2 bases, and the junction held 3 bases outside the gene matches. This CDR3 region has 16 residues. CDR1 SGHVS and CDR2 FQNEAQ come from the germline V gene. The CDR3 sequence: CASSLAQLAGQETQYF. The CDR3 region has the DNA TGTGCCAGCAGCTTAGCACAACTAGCGGGGCAAGAGACCCAGTACTTC.

The V call is TRBV7-2, the J call TRBJ2-7, with TRBD2 identical over 7 bases. This CDR3 has 15 amino acids. Looked up from germline, CDR1 is SGHTA and CDR2 is FQGNSA. J was trimmed by 3 bases and V by 4 bases; bases with no gene match: 9. CDR3 amino acids: CASSWPSSGFYEQYF. The CDR3, as DNA: TGTGCCAGCAGCTGGCCTAGTAGCGGGTTCTACGAGCAGTACTTC.